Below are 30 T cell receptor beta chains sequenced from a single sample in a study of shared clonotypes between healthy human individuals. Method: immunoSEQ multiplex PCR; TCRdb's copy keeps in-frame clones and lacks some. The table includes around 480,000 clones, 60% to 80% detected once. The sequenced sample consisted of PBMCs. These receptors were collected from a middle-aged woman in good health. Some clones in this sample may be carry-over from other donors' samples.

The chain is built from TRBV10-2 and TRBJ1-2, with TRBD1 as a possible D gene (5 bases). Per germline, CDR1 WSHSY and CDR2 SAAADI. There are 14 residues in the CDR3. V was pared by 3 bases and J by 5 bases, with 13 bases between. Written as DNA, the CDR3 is TGCGCCAGCAGTGAACAGGATATCCCATATGGCTACACCTTC. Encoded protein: CASSEQDIPYGYTF.

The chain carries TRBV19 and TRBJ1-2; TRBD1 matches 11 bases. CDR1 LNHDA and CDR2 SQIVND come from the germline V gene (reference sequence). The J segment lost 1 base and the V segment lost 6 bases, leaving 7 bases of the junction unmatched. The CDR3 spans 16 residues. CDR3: CASSSPGQGVNYGYTF. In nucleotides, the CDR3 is TGTGCCAGTAGCAGCCCGGGACAGGGGGTTAACTATGGCTACACCTTC. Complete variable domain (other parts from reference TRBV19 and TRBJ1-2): DGGITQSPKYLFRKEGQNVTLSCEQNLNHDAMYWYRQDPGQGLRLIYYSQIVNDFQKGDIAEGYSVSREKKESFPLTVTSAQKNPTAFYLCASSSPGQGVNYGYTFGSGTRLTVV.

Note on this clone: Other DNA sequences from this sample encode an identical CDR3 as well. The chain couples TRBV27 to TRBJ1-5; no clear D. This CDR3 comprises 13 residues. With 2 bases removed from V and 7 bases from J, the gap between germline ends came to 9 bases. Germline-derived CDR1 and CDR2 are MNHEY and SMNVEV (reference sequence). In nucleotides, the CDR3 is TGTGCCAGCAGTTTAACATTCCGCCAGCCCCAGCATTTT. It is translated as CASSLTFRQPQHF.

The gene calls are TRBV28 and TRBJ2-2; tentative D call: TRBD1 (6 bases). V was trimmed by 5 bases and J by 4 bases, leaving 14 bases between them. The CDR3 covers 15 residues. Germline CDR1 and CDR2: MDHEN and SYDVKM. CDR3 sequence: CASSPGTLVTGELFF. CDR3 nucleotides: TGTGCCAGCAGTCCCGGGACACTGGTCACCGGGGAGCTGTTTTTT.

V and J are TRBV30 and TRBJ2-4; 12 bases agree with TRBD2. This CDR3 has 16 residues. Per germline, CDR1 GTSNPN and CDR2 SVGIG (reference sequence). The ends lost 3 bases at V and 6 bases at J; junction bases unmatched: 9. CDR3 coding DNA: TGTGCCTGGAGATCACGACTAGCGGGAGTTGGAAACATTCAGTACTTC. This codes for CAWRSRLAGVGNIQYF.

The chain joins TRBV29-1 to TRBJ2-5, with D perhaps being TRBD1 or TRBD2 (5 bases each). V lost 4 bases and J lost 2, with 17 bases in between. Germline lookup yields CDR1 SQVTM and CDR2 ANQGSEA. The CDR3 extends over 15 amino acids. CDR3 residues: CSVVGTTIWQETQYF. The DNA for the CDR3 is TGCAGCGTTGTTGGGACGACAATCTGGCAAGAGACCCAGTACTTC.

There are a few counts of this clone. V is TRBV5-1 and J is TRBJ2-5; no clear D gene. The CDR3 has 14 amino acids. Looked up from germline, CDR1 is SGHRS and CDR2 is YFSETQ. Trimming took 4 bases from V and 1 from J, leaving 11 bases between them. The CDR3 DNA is TGCGCCAGCAGCCAACCAGGCAGCCAAGAGACCCAGTACTTC. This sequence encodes CASSQPGSQETQYF.

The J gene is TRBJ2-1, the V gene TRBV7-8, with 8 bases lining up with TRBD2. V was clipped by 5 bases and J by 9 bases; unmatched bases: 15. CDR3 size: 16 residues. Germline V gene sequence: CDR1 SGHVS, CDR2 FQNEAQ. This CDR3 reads CASSLSGLARSGEQFF. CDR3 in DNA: TGTGCCAGCAGCCTATCAGGACTAGCCCGCTCCGGTGAGCAGTTCTTC.

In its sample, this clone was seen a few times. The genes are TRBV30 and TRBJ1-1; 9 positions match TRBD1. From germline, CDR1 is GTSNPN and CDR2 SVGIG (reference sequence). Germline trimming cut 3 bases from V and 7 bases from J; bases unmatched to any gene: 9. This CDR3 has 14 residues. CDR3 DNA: TGTGCCTGGAGGGGACAGGGACGAATAGATGAAGCTTTCTTT. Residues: CAWRGQGRIDEAFF.

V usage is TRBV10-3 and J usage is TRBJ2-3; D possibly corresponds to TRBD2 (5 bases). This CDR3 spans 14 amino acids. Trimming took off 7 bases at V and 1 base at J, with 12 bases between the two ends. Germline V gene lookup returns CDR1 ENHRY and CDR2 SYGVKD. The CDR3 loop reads CAIKQMRGTDTQYF. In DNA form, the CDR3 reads TGTGCCATCAAGCAGATGAGGGGCACAGATACGCAGTATTTT.

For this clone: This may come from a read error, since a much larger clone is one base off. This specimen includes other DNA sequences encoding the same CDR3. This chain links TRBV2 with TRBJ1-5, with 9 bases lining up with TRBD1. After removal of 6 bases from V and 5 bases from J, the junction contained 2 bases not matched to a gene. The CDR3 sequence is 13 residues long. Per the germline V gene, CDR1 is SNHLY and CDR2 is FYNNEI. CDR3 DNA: TGTGCCAGCAGGCGGACAGGGGATCAGCCCCAGCATTTT. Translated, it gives CASRRTGDQPQHF.

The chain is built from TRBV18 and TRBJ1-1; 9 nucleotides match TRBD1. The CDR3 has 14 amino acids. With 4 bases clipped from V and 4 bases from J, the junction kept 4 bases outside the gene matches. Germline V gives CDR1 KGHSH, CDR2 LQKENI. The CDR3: CASSLDRGATEAFF. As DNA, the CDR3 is TGTGCCAGCTCACTGGACAGGGGTGCCACTGAAGCTTTCTTT.

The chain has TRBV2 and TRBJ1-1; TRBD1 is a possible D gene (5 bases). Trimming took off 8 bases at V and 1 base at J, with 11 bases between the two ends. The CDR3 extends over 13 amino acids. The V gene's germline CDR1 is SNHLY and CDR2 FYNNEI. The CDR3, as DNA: TGTGCCAGCCATCGACAGACGAACACTGAAGCTTTCTTT. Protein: CASHRQTNTEAFF.

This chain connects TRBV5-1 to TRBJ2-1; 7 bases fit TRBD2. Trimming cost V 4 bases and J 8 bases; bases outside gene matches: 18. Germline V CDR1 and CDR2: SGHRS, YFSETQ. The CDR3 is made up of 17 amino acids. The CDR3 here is CASSAHLLQGGVDEQFF. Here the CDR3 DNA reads TGCGCCAGCAGCGCGCACCTCTTGCAGGGAGGGGTTGATGAGCAGTTCTTC.

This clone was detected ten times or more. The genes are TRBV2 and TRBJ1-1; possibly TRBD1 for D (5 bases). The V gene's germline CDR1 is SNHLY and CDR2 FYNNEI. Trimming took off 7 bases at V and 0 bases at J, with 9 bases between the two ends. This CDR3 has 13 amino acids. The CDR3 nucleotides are TGTGCCAGCACGGGGGTAATGAACACTGAAGCTTTCTTT. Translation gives CASTGVMNTEAFF. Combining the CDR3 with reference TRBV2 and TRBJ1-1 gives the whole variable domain EPEVTQTPSHQVTQMGQEVILRCVPISNHLYFYWYRQILGQKVEFLVSFYNNEISEKSEIFDDQFSVERPDGSNFTLKIRSTKLEDSAMYFCASTGVMNTEAFFGQGTRLTVV.

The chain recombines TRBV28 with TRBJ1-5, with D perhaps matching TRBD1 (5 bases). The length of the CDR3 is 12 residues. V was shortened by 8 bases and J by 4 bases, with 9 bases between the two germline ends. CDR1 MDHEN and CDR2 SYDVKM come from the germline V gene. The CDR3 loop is CASGGGNQPQHF. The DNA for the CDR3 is TGTGCCAGCGGGGGGGGAAATCAGCCCCAGCATTTT.

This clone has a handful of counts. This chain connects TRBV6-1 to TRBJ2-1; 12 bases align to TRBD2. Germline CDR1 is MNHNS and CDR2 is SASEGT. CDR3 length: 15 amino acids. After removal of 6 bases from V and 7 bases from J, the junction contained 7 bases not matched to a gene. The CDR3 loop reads CASRRLAGEFNEQFF. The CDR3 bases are TGTGCCAGCAGGCGACTAGCGGGAGAGTTTAATGAGCAGTTCTTC.

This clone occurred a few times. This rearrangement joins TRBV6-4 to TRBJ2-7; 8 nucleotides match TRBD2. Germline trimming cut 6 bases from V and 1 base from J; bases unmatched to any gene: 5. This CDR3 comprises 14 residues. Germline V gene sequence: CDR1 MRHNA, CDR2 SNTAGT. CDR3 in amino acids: CASRTSALSYEQYF. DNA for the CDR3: TGTGCCAGCAGGACTAGCGCGTTATCCTACGAGCAGTACTTC.

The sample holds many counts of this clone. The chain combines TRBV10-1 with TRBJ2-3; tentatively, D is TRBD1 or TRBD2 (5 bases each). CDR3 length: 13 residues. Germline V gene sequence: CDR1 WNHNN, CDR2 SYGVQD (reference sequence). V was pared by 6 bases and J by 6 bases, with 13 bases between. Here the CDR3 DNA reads TGCGCCAGCAGCTTCGGGACCCCGGATACGCAGTATTTT. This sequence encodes CASSFGTPDTQYF.

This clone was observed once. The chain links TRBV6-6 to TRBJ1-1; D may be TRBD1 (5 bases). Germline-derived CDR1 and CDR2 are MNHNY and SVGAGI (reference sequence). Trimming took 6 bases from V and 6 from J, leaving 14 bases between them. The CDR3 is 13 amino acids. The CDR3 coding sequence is TGTGCCAGCAGCCCGACAGATAACGCTGAAGCTTTCTTT. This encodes CASSPTDNAEAFF.

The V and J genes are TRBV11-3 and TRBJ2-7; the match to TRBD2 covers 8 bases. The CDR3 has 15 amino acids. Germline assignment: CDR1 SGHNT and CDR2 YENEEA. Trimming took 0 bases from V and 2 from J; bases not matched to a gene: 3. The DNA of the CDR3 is TGTGCCAGCAGCTTAGAAGCGGGAGTCGCCTACGAGCAGTACTTC. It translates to CASSLEAGVAYEQYF.

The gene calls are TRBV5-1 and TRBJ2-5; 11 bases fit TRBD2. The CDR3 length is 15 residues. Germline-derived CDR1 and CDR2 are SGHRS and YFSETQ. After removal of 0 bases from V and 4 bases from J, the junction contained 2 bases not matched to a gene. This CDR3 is CASSLVGLAAETQYF. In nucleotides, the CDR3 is TGCGCCAGCAGCTTGGTGGGACTAGCGGCAGAGACCCAGTACTTC.

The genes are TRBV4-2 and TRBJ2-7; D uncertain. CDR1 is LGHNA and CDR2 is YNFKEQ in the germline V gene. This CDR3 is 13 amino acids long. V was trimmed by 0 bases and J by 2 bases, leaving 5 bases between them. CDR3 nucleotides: TGTGCCAGCAGCCAAGATCTAGCCTACGAGCAGTACTTC. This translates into CASSQDLAYEQYF.

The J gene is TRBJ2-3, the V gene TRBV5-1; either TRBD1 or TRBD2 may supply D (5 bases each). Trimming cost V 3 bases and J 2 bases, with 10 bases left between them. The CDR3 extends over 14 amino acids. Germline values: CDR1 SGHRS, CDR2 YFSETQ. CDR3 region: CASSSRGTTDTQYF. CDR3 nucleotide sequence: TGCGCCAGCAGCTCGAGGGGAACCACAGATACGCAGTATTTT.

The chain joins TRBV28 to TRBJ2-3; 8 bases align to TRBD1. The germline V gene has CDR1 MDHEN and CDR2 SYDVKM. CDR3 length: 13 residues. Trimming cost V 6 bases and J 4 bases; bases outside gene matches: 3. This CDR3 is CASRKQGADTQYF. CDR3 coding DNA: TGTGCCAGCAGAAAACAGGGGGCAGATACGCAGTATTTT.

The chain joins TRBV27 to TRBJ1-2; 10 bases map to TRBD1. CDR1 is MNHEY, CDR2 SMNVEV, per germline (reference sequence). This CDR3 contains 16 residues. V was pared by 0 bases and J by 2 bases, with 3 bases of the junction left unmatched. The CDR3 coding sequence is TGTGCCAGCAGTTTATCGCCGACAGGGGGCAACTATGGCTACACCTTC. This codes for CASSLSPTGGNYGYTF.

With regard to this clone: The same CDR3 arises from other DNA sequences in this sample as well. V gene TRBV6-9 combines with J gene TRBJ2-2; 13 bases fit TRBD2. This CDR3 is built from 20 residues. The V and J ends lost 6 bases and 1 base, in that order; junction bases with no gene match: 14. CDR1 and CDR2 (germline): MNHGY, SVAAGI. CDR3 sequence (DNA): TGTGCCAGCAGCTTGCCGGGACTAGCGGGGCCGAAACAGAACACCGGGGAGCTGTTTTTT. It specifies CASSLPGLAGPKQNTGELFF.

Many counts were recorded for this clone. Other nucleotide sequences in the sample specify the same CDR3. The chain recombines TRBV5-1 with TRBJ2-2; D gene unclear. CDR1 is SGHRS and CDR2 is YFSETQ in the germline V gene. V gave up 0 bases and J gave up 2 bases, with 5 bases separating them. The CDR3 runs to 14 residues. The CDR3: CASSLVGNTGELFF. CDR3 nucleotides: TGCGCCAGCAGCTTGGTAGGAAACACCGGGGAGCTGTTTTTT. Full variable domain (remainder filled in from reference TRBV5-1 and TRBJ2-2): KAGVTQTPRYLIKTRGQQVTLSCSPISGHRSVSWYQQTPGQGLQFLFEYFSETQRNKGNFPGRFSGRQFSNSRSEMNVSTLELGDSALYLCASSLVGNTGELFFGEGSRLTVL.

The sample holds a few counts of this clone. This chain's CDR3 is CASSMTYGANVLTF. The CDR3 DNA is TGTGCCAGTAGTATGACATACGGGGCCAACGTCCTGACTTTC. The chain recombines TRBV19 with TRBJ2-6; D is ambiguous. The length of the CDR3 is 14 residues. CDR1 and CDR2 from the germline V gene are LNHDA and SQIVND (reference sequence). V gave up 3 bases and J gave up 4 bases, with 7 bases separating them.

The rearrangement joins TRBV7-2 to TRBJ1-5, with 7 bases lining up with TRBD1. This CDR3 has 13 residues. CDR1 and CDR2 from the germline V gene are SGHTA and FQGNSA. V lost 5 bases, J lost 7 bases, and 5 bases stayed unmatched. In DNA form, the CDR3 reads TGTGCCAGCAGCACCAGGGGGAGCCAGCCCCAGCATTTT. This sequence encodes CASSTRGSQPQHF.